The 7 T cell receptor beta chains reported below all come from one sample, sequenced in a study of T cells in Graves' hyperthyroidism and ophthalmopathy. Researchers took RNA transcripts and amplified the TCR beta CDR3 regions from them. HTBI primers drove first-round RT-PCR of the TCR CDR3. TCRdb itself ran the multiplex PCR reads through MiXCR, one entry per CDR3 protein. The sample holds some 350,000 distinct CDR3 sequences, about 13% seen once. The sequencing sample was made of blood. These receptors were collected from a woman aged 35 to 49 with Graves' ophthalmopathy.

V is TRBV6-1 and J is TRBJ2-5; 7 nucleotides align to TRBD2. With 5 bases clipped from V and 6 bases from J, the junction kept 12 bases outside the gene matches. Per germline, CDR1 MNHNS and CDR2 SASEGT. This CDR3 comprises 15 residues. DNA for the CDR3: TGTGCCAGCAGTACCGAGGCGGGGGTCACACAGACCCAGTACTTC. Its translation is CASSTEAGVTQTQYF.

This clonotype came up many times. The rearrangement joins TRBV20-1 to TRBJ2-7; TRBD2 agrees at 13 bases. The junction had 7 bases not matched to a gene; V was cut back by 5 bases and J by 6 bases. Germline CDR1 is DFQATT and CDR2 is SNEGSKA (reference sequence). CDR3 length equals 14 residues. CDR3 in amino acids: CSADRLAGGGEQYF. CDR3 sequence (DNA): TGCAGTGCTGATCGACTAGCGGGAGGTGGCGAGCAGTACTTC.

This clonotype was observed many times. The rearrangement joins TRBV12-3 or TRBV12-4 to TRBJ1-1, with 7 bases matching TRBD1. J lost 3 bases, V lost 7 bases, and 8 bases had no gene match. The CDR3 loop spans 14 amino acids. The DNA for the CDR3 is TGTGCCAGCACCTCGACAGGGACGGACACTGAAGCTTTCTTT. It yields the protein CASTSTGTDTEAFF.

This clonotype is a singleton in its sample. The rearrangement joins TRBV7-2 to TRBJ2-1; TRBD1 matches 9 bases. CDR1 is SGHTA, CDR2 FQGNSA, per germline. This CDR3 region has 18 residues. After removal of 6 bases from V and 6 bases from J, the junction contained 18 bases not matched to a gene. This CDR3 reads CASSEFFVGTGNRNEQFF. The CDR3 DNA is TGTGCCAGCAGTGAATTCTTTGTCGGGACAGGGAACCGCAATGAGCAGTTCTTC.

This clonotype was recorded a few times. The chain recombines TRBV15 with TRBJ2-7; D not resolved. CDR1 is LNHNV, CDR2 YYDKDF, per germline (reference sequence). CDR3 size: 15 residues. With 0 bases removed from V and 3 bases from J, the gap between germline ends came to 12 bases. DNA of the CDR3: TGTGCCACCAGCAGAGATACCGGCGCGAACTACGAGCAGTACTTC. Translating it yields CATSRDTGANYEQYF.

This clonotype was observed at least ten times. The chain has TRBV3-1 and TRBJ2-7, with D possibly matching TRBD2 (5 bases). In germline, CDR1 is LGHDT, CDR2 YNNKEL (reference sequence). The V gene lost 2 bases and the J gene lost 1 base, with 12 bases spanning the gap. The CDR3 runs 15 residues. CDR3 sequence reads: CASSQYPGISYEQYF. CDR3 coding DNA: TGTGCCAGCAGCCAATATCCGGGGATATCCTACGAGCAGTACTTC.

This clonotype showed up many times. The V gene is TRBV6-9, the J gene TRBJ1-2; 8 positions match TRBD1. Germline CDR1 is MNHGY and CDR2 is SVAAGI. The ends lost 0 bases at V and 8 bases at J; junction bases unmatched: 8. The CDR3 spans 15 residues. CDR3 residues: CASSYSRTGLLGYTF. The CDR3 DNA follows: TGTGCCAGCAGTTATTCCAGGACAGGGCTCCTCGGCTACACCTTC.